This T cell receptor (beta chain) comes out of a study of CD8 T cells in Susac syndrome. Sequencing of TCR beta was performed on blood CD8+ and CD4+ T cells. Findings of the study overall: The number of individuals included in the study's TCR sequencing and HLA analysis was acknowledged as relatively small.

Germline values: CDR1 SGHRS, CDR2 YFSETQ. The CDR3 sequence is 12 residues long. V dropped 4 bases and J dropped 7 bases, with 9 bases sitting between them. cDNA came from roughly 0.53 to 1 ug RNA primed by random hexamers. immunoSEQ multiplex PCR amplified TCR beta CDR3 across 54 Vbeta, 13 Jbeta. TCRdb re-analysed the immunoSEQ multiplex PCR reads in MiXCR, keeping a single row per CDR3 protein. The sample lists 150,000 or so distinct CDR3 sequences; around 96% were seen once. For this clonotype: The antigen remains undetermined.

This sequence originates from a human donor with Susac syndrome. V gene TRBV5-1 combines with J gene TRBJ2-1, with D unresolved. The sequenced sample was CD4+ T cells from PBMCs. The CDR3 sequence: CASSLPLNEQFF. Here the CDR3 DNA reads TGCGCCAGCAGCCTGCCCTTAAATGAGCAGTTCTTC.